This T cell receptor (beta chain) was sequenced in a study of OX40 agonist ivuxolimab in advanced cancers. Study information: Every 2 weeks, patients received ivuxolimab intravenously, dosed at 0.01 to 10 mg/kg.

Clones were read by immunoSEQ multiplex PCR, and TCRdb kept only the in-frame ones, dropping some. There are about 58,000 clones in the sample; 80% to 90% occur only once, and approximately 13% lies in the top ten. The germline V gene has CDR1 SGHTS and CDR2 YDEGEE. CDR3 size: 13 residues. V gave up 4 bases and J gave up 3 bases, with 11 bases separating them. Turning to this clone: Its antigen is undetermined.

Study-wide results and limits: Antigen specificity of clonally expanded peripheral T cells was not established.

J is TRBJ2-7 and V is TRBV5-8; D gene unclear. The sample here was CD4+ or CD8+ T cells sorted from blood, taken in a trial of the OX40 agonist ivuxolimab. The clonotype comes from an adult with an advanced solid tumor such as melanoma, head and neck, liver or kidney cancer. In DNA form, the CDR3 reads TGTGCCAGCAGCGTACCAGAAGGCTACGAGCAGTACTTC. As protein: CASSVPEGYEQYF.